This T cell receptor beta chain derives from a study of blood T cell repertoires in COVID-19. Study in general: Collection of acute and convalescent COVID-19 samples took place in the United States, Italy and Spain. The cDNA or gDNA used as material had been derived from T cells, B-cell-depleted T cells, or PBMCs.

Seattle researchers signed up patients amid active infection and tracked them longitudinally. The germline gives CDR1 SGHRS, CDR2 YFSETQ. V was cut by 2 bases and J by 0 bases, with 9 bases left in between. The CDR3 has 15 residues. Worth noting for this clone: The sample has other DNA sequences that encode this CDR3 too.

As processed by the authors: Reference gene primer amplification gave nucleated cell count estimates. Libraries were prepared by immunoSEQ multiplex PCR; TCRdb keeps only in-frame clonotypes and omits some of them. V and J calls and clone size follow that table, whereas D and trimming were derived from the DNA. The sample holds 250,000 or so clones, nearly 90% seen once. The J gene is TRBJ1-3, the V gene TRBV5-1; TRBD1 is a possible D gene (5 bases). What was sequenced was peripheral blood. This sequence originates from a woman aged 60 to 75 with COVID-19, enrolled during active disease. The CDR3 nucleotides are TGCGCCAGCAGCTTAAACGGGGGCTCTGGAAACACCATATATTTT. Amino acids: CASSLNGGSGNTIYF.